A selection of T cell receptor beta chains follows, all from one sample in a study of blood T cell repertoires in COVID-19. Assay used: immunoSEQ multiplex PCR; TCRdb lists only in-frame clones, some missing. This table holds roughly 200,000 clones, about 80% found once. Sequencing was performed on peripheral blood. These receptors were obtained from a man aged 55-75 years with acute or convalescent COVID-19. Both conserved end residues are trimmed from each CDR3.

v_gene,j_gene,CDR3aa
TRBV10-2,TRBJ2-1,ASSERFNEQF
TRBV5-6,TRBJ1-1,ASSEPGQGYTEAF
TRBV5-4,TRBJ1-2,ASSQQDGQENGYT
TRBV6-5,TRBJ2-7,ASGRGGTYEQY
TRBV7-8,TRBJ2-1,ASSPGGNSYNEQF
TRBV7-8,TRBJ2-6,ASSLQGFGANVLT
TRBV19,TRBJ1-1,ASHLTGTGDSNTEAF
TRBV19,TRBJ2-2,ARGGTRFRAEHRGAV
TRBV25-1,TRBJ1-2,ASSEPGTGQVLGYT
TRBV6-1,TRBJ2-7,ASSEVGDRELYEQY
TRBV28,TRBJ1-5,ASSLFGVNQPQH
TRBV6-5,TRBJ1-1,ASREKLANTEAF
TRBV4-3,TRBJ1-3,ASSQGGPNSGNTIY
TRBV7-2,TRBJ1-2,ASSLAEGWNGYT
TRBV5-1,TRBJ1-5,ASSLLGGGNQPQH
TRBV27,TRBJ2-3,ASSFGYRANTQY
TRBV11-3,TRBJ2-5,ASSFSGEETQY
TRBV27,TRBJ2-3,ASSLYTGGGDTQY
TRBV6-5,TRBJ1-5,ASRRTGTENQPQH
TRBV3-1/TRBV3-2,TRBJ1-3,ASSQGSGRFSGNTIY
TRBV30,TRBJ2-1,AWKVGQLLYNEQF
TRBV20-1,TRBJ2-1,SAPTSSEQF
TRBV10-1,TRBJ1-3,ASSFSDRAGDTIY
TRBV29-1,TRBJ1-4,SVEDEDRRVEKLF
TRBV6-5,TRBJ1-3,ASRTGGDGNTIY
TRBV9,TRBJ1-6,ASSVGTGGNSPLH
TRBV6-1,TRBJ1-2,ASSEVQGSYGYT
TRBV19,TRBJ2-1,ASSFDGGAGSEQF
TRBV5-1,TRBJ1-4,ASYLGAGNWATSFEKLF
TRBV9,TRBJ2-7,ASSGSGGHYEQY
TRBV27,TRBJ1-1,ASSRQTGRLLNTEAF
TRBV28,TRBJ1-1,ATNLRGSAF
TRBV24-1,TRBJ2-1,ATSDRISGGRSYNEQF
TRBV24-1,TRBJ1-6,ATSDLDGTGYAPLH
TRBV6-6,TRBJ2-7,ASSLTQGAHEQY
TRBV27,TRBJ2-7,ASSFRAGSSYEQY
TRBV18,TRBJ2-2,ASTSVLAANTGELF
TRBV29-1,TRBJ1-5,SAGGGNQPQH
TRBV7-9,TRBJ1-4,ASSSRGGLKEKLF
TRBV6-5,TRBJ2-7,ASSYGGTGRNEQY
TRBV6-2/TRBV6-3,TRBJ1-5,ASSLTGGGSNQPQH
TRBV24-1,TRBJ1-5,ATKLQGAPQPQH
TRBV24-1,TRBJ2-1,ATSGRMSSYNEQF
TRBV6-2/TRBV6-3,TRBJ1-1,ASSPGTVEAF
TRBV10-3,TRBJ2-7,AISDRDIAYEQY
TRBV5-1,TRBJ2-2,ASSLGERTGNTGELF
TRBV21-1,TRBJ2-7,ASSTKACDRPSYEQY
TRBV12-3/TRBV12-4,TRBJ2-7,ASSLGTGRNTY
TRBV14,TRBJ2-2,ASSQAVDTGELF
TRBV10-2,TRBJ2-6,ASRYLAGGPGANVLT
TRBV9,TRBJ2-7,ASSAGMGLGKVEQY
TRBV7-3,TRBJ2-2,ASSLTGRGGELF
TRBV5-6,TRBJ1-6,ASSARGNSPLH
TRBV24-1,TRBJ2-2,AATGNTGELF
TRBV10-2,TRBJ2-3,ASSKTSSTDTQY